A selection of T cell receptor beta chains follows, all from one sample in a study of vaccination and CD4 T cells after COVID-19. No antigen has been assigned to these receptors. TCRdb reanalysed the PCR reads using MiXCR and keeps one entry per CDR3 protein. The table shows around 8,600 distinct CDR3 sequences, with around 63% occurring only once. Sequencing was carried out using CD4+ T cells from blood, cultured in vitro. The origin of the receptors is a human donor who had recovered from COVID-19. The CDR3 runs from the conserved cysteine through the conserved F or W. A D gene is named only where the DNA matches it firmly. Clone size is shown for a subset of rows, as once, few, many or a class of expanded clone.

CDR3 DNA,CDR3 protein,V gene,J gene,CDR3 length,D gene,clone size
TGTGCCAGCAGCCCTCAGTACCTTAGCACAGATACGCAGTATTTT,CASSPQYLSTDTQYF,TRBV7-2,TRBJ2-3,15,.,.
TGTGCCAGCAGTCCGGGACTGGATAACTATGGCTACACCTTC,CASSPGLDNYGYTF,TRBV6-1,TRBJ1-2,14,.,.
TGTGCCATCTCCCAGGGACCGCAAGAGACCCAGTACTTC,CAISQGPQETQYF,TRBV27,TRBJ2-5,13,.,few
TGTGCCAGCGGGCTCTACGAGCAGTACTTC,CASGLYEQYF,TRBV11-2,TRBJ2-7,10,.,few
TGCAGTGCTAGGGACAGGGCTAATTCACCCCTCCACTTT,CSARDRANSPLHF,TRBV20-1,TRBJ1-6,13,TRBD1,few
TGTGCCAGCAGACCAGGGGGGGGCTACACCTTC,CASRPGGGYTF,TRBV6-1,TRBJ1-2,11,TRBD1,large
TGTGCCAGCAGTTACCGTGGAGGGGAGACCCAGTACTTC,CASSYRGGETQYF,TRBV6-2/TRBV6-3,TRBJ2-5,13,.,.
TGTGCCAGCAGTTACATCGCGGTAGCGGGAGGTCGGAACGAGCAGTACTTC,CASSYIAVAGGRNEQYF,TRBV6-5,TRBJ2-7,17,TRBD2,.
TGTGCCAGCAGCTACCTAGGGGGCTACGAGCAGTACTTC,CASSYLGGYEQYF,TRBV5-4,TRBJ2-7,13,.,few
TGCAGCGTTCGAATGACTAGCGGGAGGGAGACCCAGTACTTC,CSVRMTSGRETQYF,TRBV29-1,TRBJ2-5,14,TRBD2,.
TGTGCCAGCAGAAGGGGTTCTCGGGAGCAGTACTTC,CASRRGSREQYF,TRBV6-2/TRBV6-3,TRBJ2-7,12,.,few
TGTGCCACGACCGGGACAGCCCTATTTAACTATGGCTACACCTTC,CATTGTALFNYGYTF,TRBV15,TRBJ1-2,15,TRBD1,.
TGTGCCAGCAGTCCGAGGTCCTACGAGCAGTACTTC,CASSPRSYEQYF,TRBV7-2,TRBJ2-7,12,.,.
TGCAGTGCCCCTGACAGAAACTCTGGAAACACCATATATTTT,CSAPDRNSGNTIYF,TRBV20-1,TRBJ1-3,14,.,.
TGCAGTGCTAGCTCCAGGGAAATAGATCAGCCCCAGCATTTT,CSASSREIDQPQHF,TRBV20-1,TRBJ1-5,14,.,.
TGTGCCAGCAGCGGGGGGTCACCCCTCCACTTT,CASSGGSPLHF,TRBV11-2,TRBJ1-6,11,.,.
TGTGCCAGCAGTTTATTAGGCTTGGCTGTTGGCTACACCTTC,CASSLLGLAVGYTF,TRBV28,TRBJ1-2,14,.,.
TGTGCTAGCAGCCCCCAGTTGGGGGAGGGCCCTATCGCCCAGTACTTC,CASSPQLGEGPIAQYF,TRBV7-7,TRBJ2-5,16,TRBD2,few
TGTGCCAGCAGCTTAGTTTCGGGAGGCTCGGAGACCCAGTACTTC,CASSLVSGGSETQYF,TRBV7-2,TRBJ2-5,15,TRBD2,once
TGTGCCACCAGCAGAGATCCGGGACAGGGCTCCTACGAGCAGTACTTC,CATSRDPGQGSYEQYF,TRBV15,TRBJ2-7,16,TRBD1,few
TGTGCCAGCAGCTTAGGGCGACAGGGAACCTACGAGCAGTACTTC,CASSLGRQGTYEQYF,TRBV7-2,TRBJ2-7,15,TRBD1,.
TGTGCCAGCAGTTCCTCAGGGAGTGGGGTTCGGAATGAGCAGTTCTTC,CASSSSGSGVRNEQFF,TRBV28,TRBJ2-1,16,.,.
TGCAGTGCTAGGCGACAGATTGGAGAGACCCAGTACTTC,CSARRQIGETQYF,TRBV20-1,TRBJ2-5,13,.,.
TGTGCCAGCAGTTTCCTCCGTGGACTTACCTATGGCTACACCTTC,CASSFLRGLTYGYTF,TRBV28,TRBJ1-2,15,.,once
TGTGCCAGCAGCTTAGAGGTCGGGAGCGAGCAGTACTTC,CASSLEVGSEQYF,TRBV7-9,TRBJ2-7,13,.,.
TGTGCCATAGGGGGGAACACTGAAGCTTTCTTT,CAIGGNTEAFF,TRBV28,TRBJ1-1,11,.,.
TGTGCCACCAGTGGGACACAGGCGGATACGCAGTATTTT,CATSGTQADTQYF,TRBV24-1,TRBJ2-3,13,.,.
TGTGCCAGCAGCTCCCAAGCGGGGAGTGGGCAAGAGACCCAGTACTTC,CASSSQAGSGQETQYF,TRBV7-2,TRBJ2-5,16,TRBD2,.
TGTGCCAGCAGGCGACAAGAGGATGGCTACACCTTC,CASRRQEDGYTF,TRBV7-2,TRBJ1-2,12,.,.
TGCAGTGGAGGGGAGGCCGCGGCCGAGCAGTACTTC,CSGGEAAAEQYF,TRBV20-1,TRBJ2-7,12,.,few
TGTGCCAGCAGCTTAGGGGAGGGCTACGAGCAGTACTTC,CASSLGEGYEQYF,TRBV11-3,TRBJ2-7,13,TRBD2,.
TGTGCCAGCAGCTTAGCAAGACAGTTAGGTCAGCCCCAGCATTTT,CASSLARQLGQPQHF,TRBV7-2,TRBJ1-5,15,.,.
TGCAGTGCTAGGTTCACTGAAGCTTTCTTT,CSARFTEAFF,TRBV20-1,TRBJ1-1,10,.,few
TGCAGTGCCTACAGGGGGCGCGCCAACACTGAAGCTTTCTTT,CSAYRGRANTEAFF,TRBV20-1,TRBJ1-1,14,TRBD1,few
TGTGCTACGCAGGTGGGCAGCTACGAGCAGTACTTC,CATQVGSYEQYF,TRBV6-1,TRBJ2-7,12,.,.
TGTGCCACCACGGGGGGCCTAGAGACCCAGTACTTC,CATTGGLETQYF,TRBV24-1,TRBJ2-5,12,.,.
TGTGCCAGCAGCAGGACTAGCGGGAGGGCCATTGAGCAGTTCTTC,CASSRTSGRAIEQFF,TRBV7-6,TRBJ2-1,15,TRBD2,.